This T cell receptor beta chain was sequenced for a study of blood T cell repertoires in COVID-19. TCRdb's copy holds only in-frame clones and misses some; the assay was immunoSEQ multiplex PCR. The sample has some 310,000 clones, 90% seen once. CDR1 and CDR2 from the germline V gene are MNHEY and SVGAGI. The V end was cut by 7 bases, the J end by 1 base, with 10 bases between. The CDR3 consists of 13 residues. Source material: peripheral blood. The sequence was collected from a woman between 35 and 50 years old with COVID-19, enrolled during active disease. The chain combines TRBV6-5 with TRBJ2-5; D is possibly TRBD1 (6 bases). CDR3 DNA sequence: TGTGCCAGCAACGTACAGGGCCAAGAGACCCAGTACTTC. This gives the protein CASNVQGQETQYF.